These T cell receptor beta chains were read from a single sample in a study of blood T cell repertoires in COVID-19. Profiling relied on immunoSEQ multiplex PCR, and the TCRdb table lists in-frame clones only, not all of them. The sample shows about 300,000 clones, approximately 90% of them seen only once. The sequencing input was PBMCs or T cells enriched from blood (not recorded which). The receptors derive from a man aged 30 to 39 who had recovered from COVID-19. Each CDR3 is given with its conserved first and last residue. A D gene is named only where the DNA matches it firmly. Clone size, where shown, is once, few, many, or a class for clones that have expanded.

>TRBD1|TRBJ2-2|15|-|TRBV19
TGTGCCAGTAGCCTTTTCGGTGGGGACAGGGACAGGGCGGTTTTT
CASSLFGGDRDRAVF
>TRBD1|TRBJ2-5|15|-|TRBV28
TGTGCCAGCACCCCCGCCGGGACAGTTCAAGAGACCCAGTACTTC
CASTPAGTVQETQYF
>-|TRBJ2-2|15|-|TRBV3-1/TRBV3-2
TGTGCCAGCAGCCAGGGCTCGGGACTTCGCGGGGAGCTGTTTTTT
CASSQGSGLRGELFF
>TRBD1|TRBJ1-5|14|-|TRBV6-5
TGTGCCAGCAGTTCCGACAGGGGGAATCAGCCCCAGCATTTT
CASSSDRGNQPQHF
>-|TRBJ2-7|12|-|TRBV21-1
TGTGCCAGCAATAACAGGACCTACGAGCAGTACTTC
CASNNRTYEQYF
>TRBD2|TRBJ2-7|13|-|TRBV20-1
TGCAGTGCTAGTATGGCTAGCGGTTACGAGCAGTACTTC
CSASMASGYEQYF
>TRBD2|TRBJ2-7|15|once|TRBV11-2
TGTGCCAGCAGCTTGTCGCGGGGGGCCCCCTACGAGCAGTACTTC
CASSLSRGAPYEQYF
>-|TRBJ1-1|13|-|TRBV9
TGTGCCAGCAGCGTAGGGGGCTACACTGAAGCTTTCTTT
CASSVGGYTEAFF
>-|TRBJ1-2|15|-|TRBV25-1
TGTGCCAGCAGTGAACCTCGAAAGGGGGACTATGGCTACACCTTC
CASSEPRKGDYGYTF
>-|TRBJ2-7|14|-|TRBV18
TGTGCCAGCTCACCACCGACTCAGGGATACGAGCAGTACTTC
CASSPPTQGYEQYF
>TRBD2|TRBJ2-3|16|-|TRBV9
TGTGCCAGCAGCGGGGACGGGAGGGCAGGGACAGATACGCAGTATTTT
CASSGDGRAGTDTQYF
>-|TRBJ2-3|15|-|TRBV6-5
TGTGCCAGCACCACGGGGGGCTCAGGCACAGATACGCAGTATTTT
CASTTGGSGTDTQYF
>TRBD1|TRBJ1-2|14|-|TRBV5-1
TGCGCCAGCAGCTTAGGACAGGGGGACTATGGCTACACCTTC
CASSLGQGDYGYTF
>-|TRBJ1-2|11|-|TRBV28
TGTGCCAGCAACCAGGGTGGGAGCTACACCTTC
CASNQGGSYTF
>-|TRBJ2-7|13|-|TRBV11-3
TGTGCCAGCAGCTTAGCCAGGGCGTACGAGCAGTACTTC
CASSLARAYEQYF